The 10 T cell receptor beta chains presented below share a single source sample, sequenced in a study of blood T cell repertoires in COVID-19. The method was immunoSEQ multiplex PCR; TCRdb's version includes in-frame clones alone and lacks a portion of them. Among approximately 200,000 clones listed, about 85% were seen once. Sequenced: peripheral blood. Receptor source: a woman in her twenties or thirties with active or convalescent COVID-19.

This sequence joins TRBV4-1 and TRBJ2-7, with TRBD2 identical over 7 bases. After removal of 4 bases from V and 2 bases from J, the junction contained 2 bases not matched to a gene. This CDR3 spans 13 amino acids. Germline values: CDR1 MGHRA, CDR2 YSYEKL. The CDR3 nucleotides are TGCGCCAGCAGCCTCGGGACTACCTACGAGCAGTACTTC. Translation gives CASSLGTTYEQYF.

The count of this clone is one. This chain connects TRBV19 to TRBJ1-4, with 8 bases that match TRBD1. Germline values: CDR1 LNHDA, CDR2 SQIVND (reference sequence). V was pared by 3 bases and J by 4 bases, with 7 bases of the junction left unmatched. The CDR3 sequence is 16 residues long. The CDR3 sequence: CASSMTGAQSNEKLFF. The CDR3 DNA reads TGTGCCAGTAGTATGACAGGGGCTCAAAGTAATGAAAAACTGTTTTTT.

The V gene is TRBV15, the J gene TRBJ2-1; 7 nucleotides line up with TRBD2. The CDR3 runs to 15 residues. Germline loops: CDR1 LNHNV, CDR2 YYDKDF (reference sequence). The V and J ends lost 5 bases and 1 base, in that order; junction bases with no gene match: 5. The CDR3 here is CATSPMRGSYNEQFF. The CDR3, as DNA: TGTGCCACCAGCCCCATGCGGGGGTCCTACAATGAGCAGTTCTTC.

Notes on this clone: A junction boundary mismatches the germline segment, possibly from a read error. The V and J genes are TRBV7-7 and TRBJ2-1; the D is unclear. Germline V gene sequence: CDR1 SSHAT, CDR2 FNYEAQ (reference sequence). This CDR3 is built from 16 residues. The CDR3 sequence is CASSPQLEAPYNEQFF. CDR3 bases: TGTGCTAGCAGCCCCCAGCTAGAAGCCCCCTACAATGAGCAGTTCTTC.

V usage is TRBV3-1 (or the pseudogene TRBV3-2) and J usage is TRBJ2-5; D is ambiguous. Germline V gene sequence: CDR1 LGHDT, CDR2 YNNKEL (reference sequence). V was trimmed by 2 bases and J by 4 bases, leaving 8 bases between them. The CDR3 covers 13 residues. CDR3 in amino acids: CASSQPPLETQYF. The CDR3 DNA is TGTGCCAGCAGCCAACCCCCATTAGAGACCCAGTACTTC.

The chain uses TRBV10-1 and TRBJ2-2; no firm D call. V lost 6 bases to trimming and J lost 7 bases, with 9 bases between them. The CDR3 spans 12 residues. From germline, CDR1 is WNHNN and CDR2 SYGVQD (reference sequence). The CDR3 is CASSPVVGELFF. The CDR3 DNA reads TGCGCCAGCAGCCCCGTAGTCGGGGAGCTGTTTTTT.

The V and J genes are TRBV12-3 or TRBV12-4 and TRBJ1-2; D possibly corresponds to TRBD1 (6 bases). This CDR3 comprises 12 residues. V dropped 2 bases and J dropped 7 bases, with 8 bases sitting between them. The DNA for the CDR3 is TGTGCCAGCAGTTTAATAGGGGGTGGCTACACCTTC. Protein sequence: CASSLIGGGYTF.

In its sample, this clone was seen once. The rearrangement joins TRBV6-5 to TRBJ2-7; D perhaps matches TRBD2 (6 bases). Germline values: CDR1 MNHEY, CDR2 SVGAGI. Trimming took off 4 bases at V and 5 bases at J, with 18 bases between the two ends. There are 15 residues in the CDR3. CDR3 nucleotides: TGTGCCAGCAGTTCAAGGAGCGGAGGGAGGAACGAGCAGTACTTC. Protein product: CASSSRSGGRNEQYF.

This chain links TRBV6-5 with TRBJ2-3, with 9 positions matching TRBD2. Per germline, CDR1 MNHEY and CDR2 SVGAGI. The CDR3 is 15 residues long. V shed 5 bases, J shed 6 bases, and the junction held 9 bases outside the gene matches. DNA for the CDR3: TGTGCCAGCAGTCCCAGGACTAGCGAGTGGGATACGCAGTATTTT. It translates to CASSPRTSEWDTQYF.

The V gene is TRBV4-1, the J gene TRBJ2-3; D is possibly TRBD2 (7 bases). CDR1 is MGHRA, CDR2 YSYEKL, per germline. The CDR3 is made up of 14 amino acids. The V end lost 1 base, the J end lost 6 bases, and 11 bases lay between the germline ends. This CDR3 reads CASSQAGGQDTQYF. CDR3 coding DNA: TGCGCCAGCAGCCAAGCGGGAGGACAGGATACGCAGTATTTT.